The 17 T cell receptor beta chains reported below all come from one sample, sequenced in a study of T cells after posttransplantation cyclophosphamide. A marrow graft followed busulfan-fludarabine conditioning, with cyclophosphamide on days +3 and +4. Only in-frame clones appear in the TCRdb table, and some are missing; sequencing was by immunoSEQ multiplex PCR. Found here are 7,000 or so clones, no singletons; the ten largest cover approximately 5.9%. The sequenced sample was PBMCs, obtained after allogeneic stem cell transplant with posttransplant cyclophosphamide. Receptor source: a female patient aged 50-59 years who received an allogeneic stem cell transplant from an unrelated donor, was CMV-positive, and had acute GVHD only. T cells may partly derive from the graft donor.

A few counts support this clone. V and J are TRBV14 and TRBJ2-5; 10 nucleotides agree with TRBD2. Matching the DNA end better, TRBJ2-7 makes the J call doubtful. The CDR3 runs to 15 residues. The V gene's germline CDR1 is SGHDN and CDR2 FVKESK. The CDR3, as DNA: TGTGCCAGCACCGCCGGGACTAGCGATTTCTACGAGCAGTACTTC. Protein product: CASTAGTSDFYEQYF.

This clone turned up a few times. The CDR3 here is CASSPQGAGETQYF. CDR3 DNA: TGTGCCAGCAGTCCCCAAGGGGCAGGGGAGACCCAGTACTTC. The chain links TRBV27 to TRBJ2-5; perhaps TRBD1 as D (5 bases). This CDR3 has 14 amino acids. Trimming stripped 5 bases from V and 5 bases from J, with 15 bases between. CDR1 is MNHEY and CDR2 is SMNVEV in the germline V gene (reference sequence).

Many counts were recorded for this clone. The V gene is TRBV30, the J gene TRBJ2-1, with D perhaps TRBD1 (6 bases). V was cut by 1 base and J by 13 bases, with 20 bases left in between. Per the germline V gene, CDR1 is GTSNPN and CDR2 is SVGIG (reference sequence). The length of the CDR3 is 14 residues. The CDR3, as DNA: TGTGCCTGGAGTGAGCTGGGGGCCAATAGCGAACAGTTCTTC. This sequence encodes CAWSELGANSEQFF. Combining the CDR3 with reference TRBV30 and TRBJ2-1 gives the whole variable domain SQTIHQWPATLVQPVGSPLSLECTVEGTSNPNLYWYRQAAGRGLQLLFYSVGIGQISSEVPQNLSASRPQDRQFILSSKKLLLSDSGFYLCAWSELGANSEQFFGPGTRLTVL.

The chain couples TRBV15 to TRBJ2-1; D may be TRBD2 (7 bases). The CDR3 covers 15 residues. Trimming shortened V by 8 bases and J by 1 base, and 15 bases separated the two germline ends. Germline V lookup: CDR1 LNHNV, CDR2 YYDKDF (reference sequence). The CDR3 nucleotides are TGTGCCACCGTCGTGGGAGGGGGTTCCTACAATGAGCAGTTCTTC. It yields the protein CATVVGGGSYNEQFF.

By frequency in the sample, this clone is medium-sized. The chain employs TRBV6-6 and TRBJ2-2; 10 nucleotides match TRBD2. V lost 6 bases to trimming and J lost 4 bases; unmatched junction nucleotides: 5. Germline values: CDR1 MNHNY, CDR2 SVGAGI (reference sequence). This CDR3 is built from 15 residues. The CDR3 region is CASSPGLATTGELFF. Here the CDR3 DNA reads TGTGCCAGCAGCCCGGGACTAGCGACCACCGGGGAGCTGTTTTTT.

The table lists this clone with a few counts. The chain recombines TRBV19 with TRBJ1-1; D is perhaps TRBD1 (6 bases). Germline V lookup: CDR1 LNHDA, CDR2 SQIVND (reference sequence). Trimming pared 5 bases from V and 11 bases from J, leaving 15 bases between. The CDR3 runs 12 residues. The CDR3 DNA sequence: TGTGCCAGTAGTCCATCTGACAGGAGGGCTTTCTTT. Its protein product is CASSPSDRRAFF.

This clone has at least ten counts. The rearrangement links TRBV28 to TRBJ2-3; 10 bases are shared with TRBD2. The CDR3 consists of 13 residues. Germline CDR1 reads MDHEN; CDR2 reads SYDVKM. CDR3 DNA sequence: TGTGCTTTCAGCGGGAGGGCTACAGATACGCAGTATTTT. Its translation: CAFSGRATDTQYF.

The V gene is TRBV4-3, the J gene TRBJ2-5; TRBD1 aligns across 10 bases. The J call may be in error: the DNA end matches TRBJ2-7 better. Germline loops: CDR1 LGHNA, CDR2 YSLEER. The CDR3 contains 16 residues. The CDR3, as DNA: TGCGCCAGCAGCCAAGTTAAACGGACAGGGGGATACGAGCAGTACTTC. This encodes CASSQVKRTGGYEQYF.

As DNA, the CDR3 is TGTGCCAGCTCACCGAAAACAGGGGCCAATGAGCAGTTCTTC. Protein: CASSPKTGANEQFF. The rearrangement uses TRBV18 and TRBJ2-1; 7 nucleotides line up with TRBD1. V lost 3 bases to trimming and J lost 6 bases; unmatched junction nucleotides: 5. Germline loops: CDR1 KGHSH, CDR2 LQKENI. CDR3 length equals 14 residues.

This clone was counted many times. The chain combines TRBV5-8 with TRBJ2-5, with 8 bases fitting TRBD2. From germline, CDR1 is SGHTS and CDR2 YDEGEE. The trim removed 0 bases at V and 1 base at J, leaving 8 bases unmatched. CDR3 length: 17 amino acids. CDR3: CASSLVFLRGGQETQYF. For the CDR3, the DNA is TGTGCCAGCAGCTTGGTTTTCCTCCGGGGGGGCCAAGAGACCCAGTACTTC.

The gene calls are TRBV25-1 and TRBJ2-5; 7 nucleotides align to TRBD2. Unmatched junction bases numbered 11, after V lost 9 bases and J lost 4 bases. Looked up from germline, CDR1 is MGHDK and CDR2 is SYGVNS. The CDR3 length is 14 residues. As DNA, the CDR3 is TGTGCCAGGGGAATAGGACTAGATCTAGAGACCCAGTACTTC. Translated, it gives CARGIGLDLETQYF. The variable domain in full, with the rest retrieved from reference TRBV25-1 and TRBJ2-5, is EADIYQTPRYLVIGTGKKITLECSQTMGHDKMYWYQQDPGMELHLIHYSYGVNSTEKGDLSSESTVSRIRTEHFPLTLESARPSHTSQYLCARGIGLDLETQYFGPGTRLLVL.

This clone was observed at least ten times. V gene TRBV28 combines with J gene TRBJ2-1, with 10 bases identical to TRBD2. The V segment lost 3 bases and the J segment 7 bases; nucleotides outside the gene matches: 6. The CDR3 consists of 15 residues. Germline CDR1 reads MDHEN; CDR2 reads SYDVKM. The CDR3 nucleotides are TGTGCCAGCAGTTTTTGGCTAGCGGGAGAAAATGAGCAGTTCTTC. It is translated as CASSFWLAGENEQFF. The whole variable domain, remainder taken from reference TRBV28 and TRBJ2-1, is DVKVTQSSRYLVKRTGEKVFLECVQDMDHENMFWYRQDPGLGLRLIYFSYDVKMKEKGDIPEGYSVSREKKERFSLILESASTNQTSMYLCASSFWLAGENEQFFGPGTRLTVL.

This clone was observed at least ten times. The gene calls are TRBV12-2 and TRBJ2-3; the D call in the table, TRBD1, was not verified against the DNA. TRBV12-2 is reported as a pseudogene. CDR3 length: 17 residues. As DNA, the CDR3 is TGTGCAAGTCGCTTAAGTCCGGGACAGGGGCCCACAGATACGCAGTATTTT. It specifies CASRLSPGQGPTDTQYF.

This clone showed up many times. The chain joins TRBV9 to TRBJ2-2; 9 bases are a match to TRBD2. The CDR3 has 16 amino acids. V lost 0 bases, J lost 4 bases, and 4 bases stayed unmatched. Germline V gene lookup returns CDR1 SGDLS and CDR2 YYNGEE. The CDR3 bases are TGTGCCAGCAGCGTAGGCGGGAGGGCCCTCACCGGGGAGCTGTTTTTT. Its protein is CASSVGGRALTGELFF.

This clone was counted a few times. The CDR3 bases are TGTGCCAGCAGTTACGGGGCTAGCGGGTGGGATGAGCAGTTCTTC. Translating it yields CASSYGASGWDEQFF. The gene calls are TRBV6-5 and TRBJ2-1; 8 bases align to TRBD2. Losses at the gene ends were 2 bases for V and 8 bases for J; bases not matched to a gene: 8. Germline CDR1 reads MNHEY; CDR2 reads SVGAGI. The CDR3 is 15 amino acids.

This clone was detected many times. The genes are TRBV7-9 and TRBJ2-1; TRBD2 agrees at 14 bases. Per germline, CDR1 SEHNR and CDR2 FQNEAQ (reference sequence). CDR3 size: 19 residues. V shed 7 bases, J shed 0 bases, and the junction held 11 bases outside the gene matches. This CDR3 is CASNLPGLAGVSSYNEQFF. DNA of the CDR3: TGTGCCAGCAACCTTCCGGGACTAGCGGGAGTCAGCTCCTACAATGAGCAGTTCTTC.

This clone was detected ten times or more. The V gene is TRBV7-2, the J gene TRBJ2-3, with 11 bases that match TRBD2. J was trimmed by 4 bases and V by 6 bases; bases with no gene match: 6. Germline V gene data show CDR1 as SGHTA and CDR2 as FQGNSA. CDR3 length: 15 residues. The CDR3: CASRPTSGRPDTQYF. As DNA, the CDR3 is TGTGCCAGCAGGCCTACTAGCGGGAGACCAGATACGCAGTATTTT.